These T cell receptor beta chains were read from a single sample in a study of beta chain features in type 1 diabetes. Data came from immunoSEQ multiplex PCR; TCRdb stores just in-frame clones and leaves some out. Here the sample spans about 41,000 clones, 66% being singletons. The source material was Tregs from blood. The receptor set was obtained from a man younger than 40 with type 1 diabetes. Some clones in this sample may be carry-over from other donors' samples. CDR3s include the opening cysteine and the closing phenylalanine or tryptophan. A D gene is named only where the DNA matches it firmly. Expanded clones get a size class; other rows say once, few or many, or leave the size out.

length,size,V,J,D,CDR3,DNA
13,NA,TRBV18,TRBJ2-5,NA,CASSPGSEETQYF,TGTGCCAGCTCACCTGGATCGGAGGAGACCCAGTACTTC
15,once,TRBV4-2,TRBJ2-5,TRBD1,CASRRTGQEQETQYF,TGTGCCAGCAGACGGACGGGACAGGAGCAAGAGACCCAGTACTTC
18,NA,TRBV14,TRBJ2-3,NA,CASSHGRVHTSGPDTQYF,TGTGCCAGCAGCCACGGCAGGGTCCACACTTCCGGTCCGGATACGCAGTATTTT
14,NA,TRBV5-1,TRBJ2-7,TRBD1,CASSSQGLGHEQYF,TGCGCCAGCAGCTCACAGGGGTTGGGTCACGAGCAGTACTTC
14,NA,TRBV6-5,TRBJ1-2,NA,CASSYLGGVYGYTF,TGTGCCAGCAGTTACTTGGGGGGAGTGTATGGCTACACCTTC
15,NA,TRBV5-1,TRBJ2-2,TRBD2,CASRPAGGPTGELFF,TGCGCCAGCAGACCAGCGGGGGGGCCCACCGGGGAGCTGTTTTTT
16,few,TRBV27,TRBJ1-2,NA,CASSDLVRQGFYGYTF,TGTGCCAGCAGTGACCTGGTTCGCCAGGGCTTCTATGGCTACACCTTC
16,once,TRBV29-1,TRBJ2-5,TRBD2,CSVKGLAGGNQETQYF,TGCAGCGTTAAGGGACTAGCGGGGGGAAACCAAGAGACCCAGTACTTC
13,NA,TRBV18,TRBJ1-2,NA,CASSSDSSYGYTF,TGTGCCAGCTCATCTGACAGTAGCTATGGCTACACCTTC
13,NA,TRBV7-2,TRBJ2-4,TRBD1,CASSRGQGNIQYF,TGTGCCAGCAGCCGTGGACAGGGTAACATTCAGTACTTC
13,NA,TRBV29-1,TRBJ2-5,NA,CSLVGGRQETQYF,TGCAGCCTCGTGGGGGGAAGGCAAGAGACCCAGTACTTC
14,NA,TRBV11-2,TRBJ2-3,NA,CASSPPTGIDTQYF,TGTGCCAGCAGCCCACCAACAGGGATAGATACGCAGTATTTT
16,NA,TRBV9,TRBJ2-1,TRBD2,CASSSGGRFSYNEQFF,TGTGCCAGCAGCTCGGGGGGTCGCTTTTCCTACAATGAGCAGTTCTTC
12,NA,TRBV28,TRBJ1-2,NA,CASSLIRGGYTF,TGTGCCAGCAGTTTGATTAGGGGTGGCTACACCTTC
15,few,TRBV29-1,TRBJ2-3,NA,CSAIGGLPSTDTQYF,TGCAGCGCTATCGGAGGTCTCCCTAGCACAGATACGCAGTATTTT
14,NA,TRBV11-2,TRBJ2-7,NA,CASSLVLGIYEQYF,TGTGCCAGCAGCTTAGTTCTCGGGATCTACGAGCAGTACTTC
15,few,TRBV5-5,TRBJ2-7,TRBD1,CASSSRGQGAAEQYF,TGTGCCAGCAGCTCCCGGGGGCAGGGGGCGGCCGAGCAGTACTTC
12,few,TRBV5-1,TRBJ2-7,NA,CASSLSGYEQYF,TGCGCCAGCAGCTTGAGCGGCTACGAGCAGTACTTC
13,NA,TRBV4-2,TRBJ2-7,NA,CASSQSPGGEQYF,TGTGCCAGCAGCCAATCTCCCGGGGGCGAGCAGTACTTC
16,few,TRBV5-8,TRBJ2-3,NA,CASSLGGTRNTDTQYF,TGTGCCAGCAGCTTGGGAGGCACGCGGAACACAGATACGCAGTATTTT
14,few,TRBV15,TRBJ2-1,NA,CATSPGGTEGGQFF,TGTGCCACCAGCCCAGGGGGGACGGAAGGGGGGCAGTTCTTC
18,NA,TRBV5-1,TRBJ1-6,TRBD1,CASSLVGGGNSYNSPLHF,TGCGCCAGCAGCTTGGTTGGAGGGGGCAATTCCTATAATTCACCCCTCCACTTT
16,few,TRBV7-2,TRBJ2-1,NA,CASSLVGTGSYNEQFF,TGTGCCAGCAGCTTAGTCGGGACTGGCTCCTACAATGAGCAGTTCTTC
14,few,TRBV19,TRBJ1-5,TRBD1,CASSQQGWNQPQHF,TGTGCCAGTAGTCAACAGGGGTGGAATCAGCCCCAGCATTTT
19,NA,TRBV10-3,TRBJ2-3,TRBD2,CAISERSGGLLPSTDTQYF,TGTGCCATCAGTGAGCGTAGCGGGGGGCTGTTACCCAGCACAGATACGCAGTATTTT
15,NA,TRBV6-1,TRBJ2-1,NA,CASSEDRRLYNEQFF,TGTGCCAGCAGTGAAGATCGCCGGTTGTACAATGAGCAGTTCTTC
16,few,TRBV7-3,TRBJ1-3,TRBD1,CASSTSDRGLGNTIYF,TGTGCCAGCAGCACCTCCGACAGGGGCCTCGGAAACACCATATATTTT
13,NA,TRBV30,TRBJ1-5,NA,CAWSVPGLGPQHF,TGTGCCTGGAGTGTCCCTGGACTGGGGCCCCAGCATTTT
13,NA,TRBV7-9,TRBJ2-7,TRBD2,CAIQGLAGIEQYF,TGTGCCATCCAGGGACTAGCGGGTATCGAGCAGTACTTC
12,NA,TRBV28,TRBJ2-5,TRBD2,CASRGGEETQYF,TGTGCCAGCAGGGGGGGGGAAGAGACCCAGTACTTC
14,NA,TRBV6-6,TRBJ1-1,NA,CASSYIPMNTEAFF,TGTGCCAGCAGTTATATCCCTATGAACACTGAAGCTTTCTTT
14,NA,TRBV18,TRBJ2-7,TRBD1,CASSRGQGAYEQYF,TGTGCCAGCTCACGCGGACAGGGGGCCTACGAGCAGTACTTC
12,NA,TRBV6-1,TRBJ2-7,NA,CASSDTRYEQYF,TGTGCCAGCAGTGATACTAGGTACGAGCAGTACTTC
14,NA,TRBV5-4,TRBJ2-5,NA,CASSDGAHQETQYF,TGTGCCAGCAGCGACGGAGCACACCAAGAGACCCAGTACTTC
14,NA,TRBV7-8,TRBJ2-2,NA,CASSPGHNTGELFF,TGTGCCAGCAGCCCGGGACATAACACCGGGGAGCTGTTTTTT
19,NA,TRBV21-1,TRBJ2-5,NA,CASSRQVLVRGRYQETQYF,TGTGCCAGCAGCAGACAAGTACTCGTTCGCGGGAGGTACCAAGAGACCCAGTACTTC
13,NA,TRBV7-2,TRBJ2-5,NA,CASSRGGGETQYF,TGTGCCAGCAGTCGAGGGGGTGGGGAGACCCAGTACTTC